The 5 T cell receptor beta chains reported below all come from one sample, sequenced in a study of cytomegalovirus exposure and HLA in healthy donors. The PCR was carried out with 60 Vbeta primers and 13 Jbeta primers. Clones were sequenced by immunoSEQ multiplex PCR, and TCRdb holds only the in-frame ones, with some missing. The sample lists approximately 150,000 clones; roughly 77% were seen once. Specimen: PBMCs. The receptors here all came from a human donor in good health.

Note on this clone: At one end the junction does not follow the germline gene, possibly because of a read error. The chain uses TRBV18 and TRBJ2-7; 9 nucleotides agree with TRBD1. This CDR3 is built from 17 residues. Germline loops: CDR1 KGHSH, CDR2 LQKENI. CDR3 bases: TGTGCCAGCTCACCAACAGGGGGCAGTTCTACGAGCAGGAACCCCCACTTC. Amino acid sequence: CASSPTGGSSTSRNPHF.

This chain links TRBV25-1 with TRBJ2-1; TRBD2 agrees at 11 bases. V dropped 7 bases and J dropped 1; count of bases not matched to a gene: 9. CDR1 and CDR2 (germline): MGHDK, SYGVNS. The CDR3 extends over 17 amino acids. The CDR3 sequence: CASTSGTSGKSYNEQFF. CDR3 DNA: TGTGCCAGCACCTCCGGGACTAGCGGTAAATCCTACAATGAGCAGTTCTTC.

The CDR3 DNA follows: TGTGCCAGCGGCACTAGCGGGCAACCGAACACCGGGGAGCTGTTTTTT. This translates into CASGTSGQPNTGELFF. The chain couples TRBV7-3 to TRBJ2-2, with TRBD2 identical over 9 bases. Germline CDR1 is SGHTA and CDR2 is FQGTGA. This CDR3 is 16 amino acids long. V was clipped by 8 bases and J by 0 bases; unmatched bases: 7.

This clone was seen a handful of times. V usage is TRBV5-4 and J usage is TRBJ1-1; a weak D match, TRBD1 (6 bases). CDR3 length: 14 residues. V was clipped by 0 bases and J by 6 bases, with 12 bases between them. Germline lookup yields CDR1 SGHNT and CDR2 YYREEE (reference sequence). The CDR3 coding sequence is TGTGCCAGCAGCTTGGATGCAGGGGCCCCTGAAGCTTTCTTT. It translates to CASSLDAGAPEAFF.

This clone was counted once. The chain carries TRBV5-8 and TRBJ1-1; TRBD1 matches at 7 bases. This CDR3 is 14 amino acids long. The V gene's germline CDR1 is SGHTS and CDR2 YDEGEE. V lost 0 bases and J lost 3; bases outside the gene matches: 2. The CDR3 sequence is CASSLDRGYTEAFF. The CDR3 coding sequence is TGTGCCAGCAGCTTGGACAGGGGTTACACTGAAGCTTTCTTT.